The 5 T cell receptor beta chains reported below all come from one sample, sequenced in a study of cytomegalovirus exposure and HLA in healthy donors. Here immunoSEQ multiplex PCR was the method, and the copy in TCRdb shows in-frame clones only, minus some. This sample has tens of thousands of clones, with around nine tenths found just once. The sample was PBMCs. The origin of the receptors is a man in his late teens or twenties in good health and CMV-seronegative.

The rearrangement uses TRBV2 and TRBJ1-1; the D gene is possibly TRBD1 (5 bases). Germline V gene lookup returns CDR1 SNHLY and CDR2 FYNNEI. V was clipped by 9 bases and J by 0 bases, with 14 bases between them. This CDR3 region has 14 residues. The DNA of the CDR3 is TGTGCCAGGGCGGGGGTAGCGATGAACACTGAAGCTTTCTTT. Translation gives CARAGVAMNTEAFF. The whole variable domain, filled in from reference TRBV2 and TRBJ1-1, reads EPEVTQTPSHQVTQMGQEVILRCVPISNHLYFYWYRQILGQKVEFLVSFYNNEISEKSEIFDDQFSVERPDGSNFTLKIRSTKLEDSAMYFCARAGVAMNTEAFFGQGTRLTVV.

This clone is a singleton in its sample. Other DNA sequences within the sample encode an identical CDR3. This rearrangement joins TRBV9 to TRBJ2-7; D not certain. Trimming left V 0 bases short and J 0 bases short, with 7 bases between. The CDR3 covers 14 residues. CDR1 SGDLS and CDR2 YYNGEE come from the germline V gene. The CDR3 coding sequence is TGTGCCAGCAGCGTAGGGCGGAGCTCCTACGAGCAGTACTTC. Protein product: CASSVGRSSYEQYF.

CDR3 sequence (DNA): TGTGCCAGCAGCGTTTCTAGCGCAAATGAGCAGTTCTTC. Protein product: CASSVSSANEQFF. This chain joins TRBV9 and TRBJ2-1; weak D call: TRBD2 (6 bases). There are 13 residues in the CDR3. The V gene lost 2 bases and the J gene lost 7 bases, with 10 bases spanning the gap. Looked up from germline, CDR1 is SGDLS and CDR2 is YYNGEE.

Notes on this clone: One junction end disagrees with the germline gene, perhaps due to a read error. The CDR3 region is CASSLDLAGPEQFF. The CDR3 bases are TGTGCTAGCAGCTTAGACCTAGCGGGACCCGAGCAGTTCTTC. The chain is built from TRBV7-7 and TRBJ2-1; 9 bases are shared with TRBD2. Per germline, CDR1 SSHAT and CDR2 FNYEAQ (reference sequence). The CDR3 runs to 14 residues.

The CDR3 sequence: CASSQWGTRTSGRNYNEQFF. As DNA, the CDR3 is TGCGCCAGCAGTCAATGGGGGACTCGGACTAGCGGGAGGAACTACAATGAGCAGTTCTTC. This chain uses TRBV23-1 with TRBJ2-1, with 14 positions matching TRBD2. TRBV23-1 is identified as an open reading frame with a role that is uncertain. V shed 1 base, J shed 3 bases, and the junction held 11 bases outside the gene matches. This CDR3 spans 20 amino acids.